Sequencing of this T cell receptor (beta chain) was carried out in a study of T cells in Graves' hyperthyroidism and ophthalmopathy (dated by TCRdb to the late 2010s). Concerning the study at large: To identify distinguishing TCR V-J signatures, a discovery cohort of about 100 patients was used, comprising 40 to 45 with Graves' ophthalmopathy and under 60 with stable Graves' hyperthyroidism. Prospective prediction of ophthalmopathy was tested in an independent validation cohort of approximately 18 hyperthyroidism patients and some 17 patients who later progressed to ophthalmopathy. TCR Vbeta CDR3 sequencing of some 140 peripheral blood samples (under 45 ophthalmopathy, approximately 80 hyperthyroidism and some 17 progressor patients) is reported in the paper. The 100 or so discovery patients were randomly split 7:3 into training and test sets. Thyroid tissue and blood T-cell repertoires from about six Graves' hyperthyroidism patients were also compared in the study. After blood sampling, hyperthyroidism patients were treated with methimazole at a starting dose of 30 mg daily, and ophthalmopathy patients were treated with high-dose intravenous methylprednisolone.

Exclusion was applied to patients with uncontrolled infections, other autoimmune diseases, pregnancy or lactation. Diagnoses were based on clinical symptoms, serum thyroxine and TRAb, thyroid ultrasound and orbital computed tomography. Total RNA was extracted using Trizol reagent, and RNA quality was assessed on an Agilent 2100 Bioanalyzer. The TCR beta CDR3 regions were amplified from the RNA transcripts. A first-round RT-PCR of the TCR CDR3 used the HTBI primer set with the Qiagen OneStep RT-PCR kit. Libraries were constructed in a second round of multiplex PCR, after which size selection and purification were carried out. Libraries were sequenced paired-end with 100 bp reads on an Illumina HiSeq2000. For the original study's pipeline: SOAPnuke was used to process the raw data, removing reads that contained adapters or uncalled bases, had a mean Phred below 15, or lacked an exact match to the constant primer or identifier. High-quality paired reads were merged using COPE v1.2.5, and each unique nucleotide sequence was defined as a clonotype. Clonotypes were aligned to IMGT TRBV, TRBD and TRBJ reference segments using MiTCR v1.1. Only V-J combinations with frequency above 0.0001, covering 99.2% of repertoires, were analysed. The TCS score was defined as F50 (clonal expansion) divided by E x V (chaos), with BLOSUM62-based TCRdist calculated between CDR3 peptides within each V-J. Welch's t-statistics and random forest reduced around 520 V-J features to 13, which were used in a naive Bayes classifier (R e1071). The similarity between thyroid and blood repertoires was quantified using the Morisita-Horn index. TCRdb reran the public reads through fastp at Q25 and MiXCR, keeping productive beta chains. When rows share a CDR3 protein, they turn into one entry using the most common DNA and genes. Here the V and J calls rest on TCRdb's processing, not on the authors' analysis. This sample holds roughly 570,000 distinct CDR3 sequences; roughly 46% were observed only once. 15% to 20% of the sample is in the top ten clones.

Summary of the overall study and its limitations: Blood samples also contained most of the expanded thyroid clonotypes (frequency above 0.001), which suggests that blood repertoires may reflect thyroid immune responses. A model built on a 13 V-J signature distinguished ophthalmopathy from stable hyperthyroidism, reaching around 90% sensitivity and about 81% specificity in cross-validation and 80%/75% in testing. In validation, the model predicted progression to ophthalmopathy a median of about 6.5 months before onset, with about 67% sensitivity and roughly 72% specificity. No statistical method was used to fix the sample size in advance, and group allocation was not hidden from the investigators.

Comments on this clonotype: What antigen it recognizes has not been identified. No qualities accompany the bases; no much larger clone lies one base away.

The germline V gene encodes CDR1 MNHNY and CDR2 SVGAGI (reference sequence). V sheds 5 bases and J sheds 0 bases, leaving 13 bases between their ends. From the cysteine through the phenylalanine, the CDR3 covers 15 amino acids. Only the CDR3 portion is preserved as DNA: 45 bases, with reading frame beginning at the first base. Material for sequencing was peripheral blood or thyroid tissue (not recorded which). The sequence joins TRBV6-6 to TRBJ2-5; the D gene is possibly TRBD1, with 6 bases matching. The receptor was isolated from an adult woman with Graves' disease, either hyperthyroidism or ophthalmopathy (not recorded which). The DNA sequence is TGTGCCAGCAGTCAGGGGACGGTGTACCAAGAGACCCAGTACTTC. This translates into CASSQGTVYQETQYF.